Given below is one TCR beta chain in context. Germline CDR1 MNHNS, CDR2 SASEGT. This CDR3 contains 12 residues. Trimming took 5 bases from V and 3 from J, leaving 7 bases between them. This sample was included in a study of Graves' ophthalmopathy and Graves' hyperthyroidism. RNA transcripts served as template for amplifying TCR beta CDR3 sequences. Second-round multiplex PCR came after first-round RT-PCR with HTBI primers. One entry per CDR3 protein results from TCRdb running MiXCR on the multiplex PCR reads. Here the sample spans roughly 400,000 distinct CDR3 sequences, 15% being singletons. None of the included patients had other autoimmune diseases, uncontrolled infections, pregnancy or lactation, as these led to exclusion.

The sequenced material came from peripheral blood. This clonotype was sampled from a woman between 18 and 30 years old with stable Graves' hyperthyroidism. The V gene is TRBV6-1, the J gene TRBJ1-1; D not certain. CDR3 bases: TGTGCCAGCAGTCCGAGGGACACTGAAGCTTTCTTT. Amino acid sequence: CASSPRDTEAFF.